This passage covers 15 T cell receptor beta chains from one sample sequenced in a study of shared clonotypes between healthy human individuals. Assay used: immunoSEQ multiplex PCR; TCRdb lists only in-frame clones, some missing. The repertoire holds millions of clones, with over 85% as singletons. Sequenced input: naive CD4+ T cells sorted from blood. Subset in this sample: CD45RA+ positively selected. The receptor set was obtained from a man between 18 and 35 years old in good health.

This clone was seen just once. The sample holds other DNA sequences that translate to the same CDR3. The CDR3 sequence is CAWSVAGNTEAFF. The CDR3, as DNA: TGTGCCTGGAGTGTGGCAGGGAACACTGAAGCTTTCTTT. The chain couples TRBV30 to TRBJ1-1; unclear D gene. Trimming left V 0 bases short and J 1 base short, with 6 bases between. This CDR3 spans 13 amino acids. The germline gives CDR1 GTSNPN, CDR2 SVGIG (reference sequence).

CDR3 sequence (DNA): TGTGCCAGCAGGGACAGGGTGGGCAATCAGCCCCAGCATTTT. Its translation: CASRDRVGNQPQHF. The chain carries TRBV2 and TRBJ1-5, with TRBD1 matching 8 bases. CDR3 length equals 14 residues. J was trimmed by 2 bases and V by 6 bases; bases with no gene match: 3. In germline, CDR1 is SNHLY, CDR2 FYNNEI.

Written as DNA, the CDR3 is TGTGCCAGCAGTCCAGTAGAGACCCAGTACTTC. Its protein is CASSPVETQYF. V is TRBV6-6 and J is TRBJ2-5; D unresolved. The CDR3 spans 11 residues. V dropped 5 bases and J dropped 4 bases, with 5 bases sitting between them. Per germline, CDR1 MNHNY and CDR2 SVGAGI (reference sequence).

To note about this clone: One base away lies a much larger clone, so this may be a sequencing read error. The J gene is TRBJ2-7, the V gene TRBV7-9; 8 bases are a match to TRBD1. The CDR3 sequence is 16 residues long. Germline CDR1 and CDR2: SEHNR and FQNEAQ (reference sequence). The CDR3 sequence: CASSLVVTGASYEQHF. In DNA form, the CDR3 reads TGTGCCAGCAGCTTAGTAGTGACAGGGGCCTCCTACGAGCAGCACTTC.

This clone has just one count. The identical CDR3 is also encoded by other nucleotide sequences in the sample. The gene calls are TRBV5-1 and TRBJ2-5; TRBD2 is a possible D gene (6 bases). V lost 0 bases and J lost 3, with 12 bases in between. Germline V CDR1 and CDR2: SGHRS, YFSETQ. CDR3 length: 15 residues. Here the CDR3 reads CASSLVGRGEETQYF. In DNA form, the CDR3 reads TGCGCCAGCAGCTTGGTCGGGAGAGGGGAAGAGACCCAGTACTTC. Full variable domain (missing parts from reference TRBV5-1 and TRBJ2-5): KAGVTQTPRYLIKTRGQQVTLSCSPISGHRSVSWYQQTPGQGLQFLFEYFSETQRNKGNFPGRFSGRQFSNSRSEMNVSTLELGDSALYLCASSLVGRGEETQYFGPGTRLLVL.

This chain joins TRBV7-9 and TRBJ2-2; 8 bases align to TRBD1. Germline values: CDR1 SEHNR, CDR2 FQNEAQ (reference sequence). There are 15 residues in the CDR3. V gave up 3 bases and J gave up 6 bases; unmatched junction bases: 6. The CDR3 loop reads CASSFRGQGPGELFF. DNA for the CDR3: TGTGCCAGCAGCTTCCGAGGACAGGGTCCCGGGGAGCTGTTTTTT.

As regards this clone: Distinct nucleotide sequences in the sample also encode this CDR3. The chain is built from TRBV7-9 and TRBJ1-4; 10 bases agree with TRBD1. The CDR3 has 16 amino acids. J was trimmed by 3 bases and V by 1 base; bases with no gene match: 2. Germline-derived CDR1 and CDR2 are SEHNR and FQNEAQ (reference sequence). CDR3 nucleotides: TGTGCCAGCAGCTTAGGGGACAGGGGTTCTAATGAAAAACTGTTTTTT. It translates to CASSLGDRGSNEKLFF.

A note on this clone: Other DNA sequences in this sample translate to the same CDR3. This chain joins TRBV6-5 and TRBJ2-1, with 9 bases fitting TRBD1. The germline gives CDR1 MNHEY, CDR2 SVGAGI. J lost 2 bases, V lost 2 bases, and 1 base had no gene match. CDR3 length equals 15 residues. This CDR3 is CASSYGQGTYNEQFF. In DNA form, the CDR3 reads TGTGCCAGCAGTTACGGACAGGGGACCTACAATGAGCAGTTCTTC.

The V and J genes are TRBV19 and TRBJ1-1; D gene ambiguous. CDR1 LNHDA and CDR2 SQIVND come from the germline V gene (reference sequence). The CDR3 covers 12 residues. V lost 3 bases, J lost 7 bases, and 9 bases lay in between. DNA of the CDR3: TGTGCCAGTAGTATTACCACTTATGAAGCTTTCTTT. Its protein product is CASSITTYEAFF.

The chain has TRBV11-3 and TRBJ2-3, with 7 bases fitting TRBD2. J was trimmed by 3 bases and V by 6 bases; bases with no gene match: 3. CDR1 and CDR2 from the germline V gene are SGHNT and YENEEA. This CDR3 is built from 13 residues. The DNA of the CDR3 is TGTGCCAGCAGTTTCGGGGGGACAGATACGCAGTATTTT. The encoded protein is CASSFGGTDTQYF.

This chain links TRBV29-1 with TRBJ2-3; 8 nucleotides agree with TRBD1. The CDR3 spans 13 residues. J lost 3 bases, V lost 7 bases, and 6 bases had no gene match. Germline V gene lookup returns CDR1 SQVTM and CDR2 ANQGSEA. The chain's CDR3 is CSDGQGWTDTQYF. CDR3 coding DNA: TGCAGCGACGGACAGGGTTGGACAGATACGCAGTATTTT.

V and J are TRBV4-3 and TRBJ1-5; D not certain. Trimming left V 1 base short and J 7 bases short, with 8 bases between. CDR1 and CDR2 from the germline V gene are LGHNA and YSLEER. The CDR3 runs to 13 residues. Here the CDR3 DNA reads TGCGCCAGCAGCCAAGGGGCCAGGCAGCCCCAGCATTTT. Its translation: CASSQGARQPQHF.

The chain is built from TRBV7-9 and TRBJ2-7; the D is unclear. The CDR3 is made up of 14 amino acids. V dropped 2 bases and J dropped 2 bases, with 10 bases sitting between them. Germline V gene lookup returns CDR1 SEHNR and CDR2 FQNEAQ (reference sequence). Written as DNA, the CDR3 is TGTGCCAGCAGCTTAAGTCAGGCGGCCTACGAGCAGTACTTC. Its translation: CASSLSQAAYEQYF.

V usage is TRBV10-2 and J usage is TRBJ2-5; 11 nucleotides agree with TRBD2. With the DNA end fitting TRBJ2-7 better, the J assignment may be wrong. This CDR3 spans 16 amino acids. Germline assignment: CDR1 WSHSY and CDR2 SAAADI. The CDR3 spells CASSGTIAGGPHEQYF. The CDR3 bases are TGCGCCAGCAGTGGGACCATAGCGGGGGGGCCGCACGAGCAGTACTTC.

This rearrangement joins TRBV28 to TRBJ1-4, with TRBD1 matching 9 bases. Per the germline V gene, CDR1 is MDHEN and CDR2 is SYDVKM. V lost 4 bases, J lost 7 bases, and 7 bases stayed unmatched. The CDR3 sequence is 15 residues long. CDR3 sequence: CASSSRGTGFEKLFF. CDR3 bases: TGTGCCAGCAGTTCCCGCGGGACAGGGTTTGAAAAACTGTTTTTT.